This TCR beta chain was obtained from a study of blood T cell repertoires in COVID-19. Study-level information: T cells, B-cell-depleted T cells, or PBMCs supplied cDNA or gDNA.

Measured with immunoSEQ multiplex PCR; TCRdb has only the in-frame clones, and not every one. This table has around 20,000 clones, around 84% appearing once. Germline V CDR1 and CDR2: GTSNPN, SVGIG (reference sequence). V shed 7 bases, J shed 2 bases, and the junction held 7 bases outside the gene matches. This CDR3 has 14 amino acids. The sequencing input was peripheral blood. This sequence joins TRBV30 and TRBJ2-7; 11 bases agree with TRBD2. The receptor was isolated from a human donor with active COVID-19. The donor label of this sample is uncertain. CDR3 sequence: CASKMGLAAYEQYF. The CDR3 coding sequence is TGTGCCTCAAAAATGGGACTAGCGGCCTACGAGCAGTACTTC.